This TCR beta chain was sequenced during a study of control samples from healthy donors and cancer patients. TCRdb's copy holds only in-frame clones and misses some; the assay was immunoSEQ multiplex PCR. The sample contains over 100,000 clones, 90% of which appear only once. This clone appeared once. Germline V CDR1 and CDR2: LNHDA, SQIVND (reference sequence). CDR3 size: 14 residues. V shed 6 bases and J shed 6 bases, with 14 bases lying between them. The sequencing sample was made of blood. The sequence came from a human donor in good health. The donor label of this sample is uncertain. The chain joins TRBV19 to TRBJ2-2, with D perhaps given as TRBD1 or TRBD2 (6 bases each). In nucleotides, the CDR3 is TGTGCCAGTAGGATGGGGGGCGGCCCCGGGGAGCTGTTTTTT. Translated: CASRMGGGPGELFF.